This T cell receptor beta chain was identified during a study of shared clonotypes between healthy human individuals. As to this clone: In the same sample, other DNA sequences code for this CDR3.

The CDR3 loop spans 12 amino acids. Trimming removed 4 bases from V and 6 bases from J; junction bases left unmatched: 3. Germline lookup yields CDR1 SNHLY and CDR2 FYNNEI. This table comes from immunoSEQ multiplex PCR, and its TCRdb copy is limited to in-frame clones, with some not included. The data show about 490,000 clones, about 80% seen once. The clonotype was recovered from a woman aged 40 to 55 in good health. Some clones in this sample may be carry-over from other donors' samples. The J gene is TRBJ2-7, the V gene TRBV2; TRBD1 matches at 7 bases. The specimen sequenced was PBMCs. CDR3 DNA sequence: TGTGCCAGCAGTGCAGGGGGTAGCGAGCAGTACTTC. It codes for CASSAGGSEQYF. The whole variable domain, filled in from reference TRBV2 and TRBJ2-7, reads EPEVTQTPSHQVTQMGQEVILRCVPISNHLYFYWYRQILGQKVEFLVSFYNNEISEKSEIFDDQFSVERPDGSNFTLKIRSTKLEDSAMYFCASSAGGSEQYFGPGTRLTVT.